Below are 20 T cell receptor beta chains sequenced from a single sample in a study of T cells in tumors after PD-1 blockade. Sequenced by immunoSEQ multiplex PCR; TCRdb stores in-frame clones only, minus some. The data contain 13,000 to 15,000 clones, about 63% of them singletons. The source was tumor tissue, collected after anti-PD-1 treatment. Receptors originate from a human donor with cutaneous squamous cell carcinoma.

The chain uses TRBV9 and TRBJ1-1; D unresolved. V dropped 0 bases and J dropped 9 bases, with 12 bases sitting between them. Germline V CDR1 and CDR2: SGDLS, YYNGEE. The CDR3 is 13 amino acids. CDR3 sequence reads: CASSVESSSQAFF. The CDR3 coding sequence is TGTGCCAGCAGCGTAGAGTCGTCGTCCCAAGCTTTCTTT. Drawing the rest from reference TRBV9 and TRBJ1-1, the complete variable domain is DSGVTQTPKHLITATGQRVTLRCSPRSGDLSVYWYQQSLDQGLQFLIQYYNGEERAKGNILERFSAQQFPDLHSELNLSSLELGDSALYFCASSVESSSQAFFGQGTRLTVV.

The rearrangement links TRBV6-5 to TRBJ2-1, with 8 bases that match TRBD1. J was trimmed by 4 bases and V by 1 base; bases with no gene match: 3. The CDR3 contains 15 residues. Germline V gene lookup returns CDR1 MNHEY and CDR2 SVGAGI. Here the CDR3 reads CASSYLRTGYNEQFF. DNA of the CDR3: TGTGCCAGCAGTTACTTGAGGACAGGGTACAATGAGCAGTTCTTC.

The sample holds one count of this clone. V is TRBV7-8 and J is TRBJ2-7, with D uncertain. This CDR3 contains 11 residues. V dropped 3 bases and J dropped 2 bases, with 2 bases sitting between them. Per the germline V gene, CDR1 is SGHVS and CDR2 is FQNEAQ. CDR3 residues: CASSFAYEQYF. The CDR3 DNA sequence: TGTGCCAGCAGCTTTGCCTACGAGCAGTACTTC.

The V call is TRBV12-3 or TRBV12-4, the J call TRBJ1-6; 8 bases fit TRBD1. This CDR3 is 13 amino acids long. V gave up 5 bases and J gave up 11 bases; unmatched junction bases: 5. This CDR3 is CASSPRTGPPLHF. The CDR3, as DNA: TGTGCCAGCAGTCCGAGGACAGGGCCACCCCTCCACTTT.

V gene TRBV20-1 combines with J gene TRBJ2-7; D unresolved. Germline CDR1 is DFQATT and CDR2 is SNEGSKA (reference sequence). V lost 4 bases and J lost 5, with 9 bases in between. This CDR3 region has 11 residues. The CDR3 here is CSAKGTHEQYF. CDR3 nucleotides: TGCAGTGCTAAGGGAACCCACGAGCAGTACTTC.

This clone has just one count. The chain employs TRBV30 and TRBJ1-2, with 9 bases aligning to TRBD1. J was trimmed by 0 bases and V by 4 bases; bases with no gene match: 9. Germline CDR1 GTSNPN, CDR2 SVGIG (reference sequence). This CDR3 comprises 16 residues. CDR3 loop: CAWNPDRGPANYGYTF. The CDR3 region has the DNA TGTGCCTGGAACCCGGACAGGGGCCCTGCTAACTATGGCTACACCTTC. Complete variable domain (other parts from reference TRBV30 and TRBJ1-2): SQTIHQWPATLVQPVGSPLSLECTVEGTSNPNLYWYRQAAGRGLQLLFYSVGIGQISSEVPQNLSASRPQDRQFILSSKKLLLSDSGFYLCAWNPDRGPANYGYTFGSGTRLTVV.

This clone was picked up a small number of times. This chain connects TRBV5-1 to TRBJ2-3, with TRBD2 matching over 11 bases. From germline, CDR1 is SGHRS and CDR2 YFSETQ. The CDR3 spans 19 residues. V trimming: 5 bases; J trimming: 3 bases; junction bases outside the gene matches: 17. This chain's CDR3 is CASRRQGALAGGSTDTQYF. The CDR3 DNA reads TGCGCCAGCAGGAGGCAGGGGGCCCTAGCGGGGGGTTCAACAGATACGCAGTATTTT.

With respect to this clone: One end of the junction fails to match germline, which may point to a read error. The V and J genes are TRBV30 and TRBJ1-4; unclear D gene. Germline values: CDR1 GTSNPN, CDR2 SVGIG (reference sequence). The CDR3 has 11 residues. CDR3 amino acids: CAWSVGPTSLF. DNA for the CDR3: TGTGCCTGGAGTGTAGGTCCTACGTCCCTTTTT.

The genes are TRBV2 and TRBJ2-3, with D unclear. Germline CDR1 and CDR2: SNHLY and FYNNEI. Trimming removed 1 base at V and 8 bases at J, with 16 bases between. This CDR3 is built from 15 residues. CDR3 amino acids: CASSEGDLRLRTQYF. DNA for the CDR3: TGTGCCAGCAGTGAAGGGGATCTCCGGCTCCGTACGCAGTATTTT. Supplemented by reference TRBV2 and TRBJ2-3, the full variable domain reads EPEVTQTPSHQVTQMGQEVILRCVPISNHLYFYWYRQILGQKVEFLVSFYNNEISEKSEIFDDQFSVERPDGSNFTLKIRSTKLEDSAMYFCASSEGDLRLRTQYFGPGTRLTVL.

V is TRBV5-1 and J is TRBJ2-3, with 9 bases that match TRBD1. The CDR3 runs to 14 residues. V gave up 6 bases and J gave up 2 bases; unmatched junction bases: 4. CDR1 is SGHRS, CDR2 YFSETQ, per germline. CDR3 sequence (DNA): TGCGCCAGCACCACAGGGGGCTTCACAGATACGCAGTATTTT. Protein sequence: CASTTGGFTDTQYF.

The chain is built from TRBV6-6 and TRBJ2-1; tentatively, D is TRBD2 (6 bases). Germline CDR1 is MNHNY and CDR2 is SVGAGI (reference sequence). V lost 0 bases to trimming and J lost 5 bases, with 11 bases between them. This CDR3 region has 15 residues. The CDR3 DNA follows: TGTGCCAGCAGTTACTCGAAGCGGGTTAACAATGAGCAGTTCTTC. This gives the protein CASSYSKRVNNEQFF.

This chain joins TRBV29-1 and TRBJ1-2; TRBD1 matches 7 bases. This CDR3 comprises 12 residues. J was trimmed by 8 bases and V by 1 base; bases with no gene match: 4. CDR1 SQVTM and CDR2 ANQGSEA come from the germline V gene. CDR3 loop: CSVEGSGGGYTF. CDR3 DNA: TGCAGCGTTGAAGGATCAGGGGGAGGCTACACCTTC.

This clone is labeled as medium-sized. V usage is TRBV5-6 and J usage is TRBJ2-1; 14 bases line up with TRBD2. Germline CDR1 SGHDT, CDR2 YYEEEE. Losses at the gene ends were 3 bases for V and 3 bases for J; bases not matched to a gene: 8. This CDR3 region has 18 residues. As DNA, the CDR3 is TGTGCCAGCAGCTCCTCGGGACTAGCGGGGGAAATCTACAATGAGCAGTTCTTC. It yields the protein CASSSSGLAGEIYNEQFF.

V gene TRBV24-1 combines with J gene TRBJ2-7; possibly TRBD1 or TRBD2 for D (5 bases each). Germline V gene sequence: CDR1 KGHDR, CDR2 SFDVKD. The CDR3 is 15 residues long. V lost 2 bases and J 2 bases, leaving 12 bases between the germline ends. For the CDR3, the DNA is TGTGCCACCAGTGATTCGGGGCAGCCTCCCTACGAGCAGTACTTC. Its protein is CATSDSGQPPYEQYF.

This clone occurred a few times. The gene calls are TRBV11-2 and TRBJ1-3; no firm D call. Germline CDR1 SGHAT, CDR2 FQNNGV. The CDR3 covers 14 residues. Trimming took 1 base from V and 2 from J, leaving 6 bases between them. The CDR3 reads CASSLVAAGNTIYF. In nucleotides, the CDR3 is TGTGCCAGCAGCTTAGTTGCGGCTGGAAACACCATATATTTT.

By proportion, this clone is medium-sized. CDR3 loop: CASSSDYYGYTF. The CDR3 coding sequence is TGTGCCAGCAGTTCTGACTACTATGGCTACACCTTC. The chain joins TRBV6-2 or TRBV6-3 to TRBJ1-2; no clear D gene. Trimming took 4 bases from V and 3 from J, leaving 6 bases between them. This CDR3 region has 12 residues. Germline V gene sequence: CDR1 MNHEY, CDR2 SVGEGT.

CDR3 DNA: TGTGCCAGCAGCCCCTCGGGGTGGGGCACAGATACGCAGTATTTT. Translating it yields CASSPSGWGTDTQYF. V is TRBV25-1 and J is TRBJ2-3; possible D gene TRBD2, 5 bases. This CDR3 is 15 amino acids long. The germline CDR1 and CDR2 sequences are MGHDK and SYGVNS. V shed 6 bases and J shed 1 base, with 14 bases lying between them.

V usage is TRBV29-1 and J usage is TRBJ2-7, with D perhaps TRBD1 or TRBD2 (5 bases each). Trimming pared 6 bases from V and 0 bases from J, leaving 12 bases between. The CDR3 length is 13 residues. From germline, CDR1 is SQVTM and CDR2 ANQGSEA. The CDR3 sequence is CSVAGTNSYEQYF. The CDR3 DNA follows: TGCAGCGTCGCAGGGACGAACTCCTACGAGCAGTACTTC.

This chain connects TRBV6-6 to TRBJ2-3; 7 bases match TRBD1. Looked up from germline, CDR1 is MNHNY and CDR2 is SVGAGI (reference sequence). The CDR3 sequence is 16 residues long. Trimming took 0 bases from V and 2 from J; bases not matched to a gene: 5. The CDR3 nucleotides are TGTGCCAGCAGTTACTCGCCCGGGACAGACACAGATACGCAGTATTTT. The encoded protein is CASSYSPGTDTDTQYF.

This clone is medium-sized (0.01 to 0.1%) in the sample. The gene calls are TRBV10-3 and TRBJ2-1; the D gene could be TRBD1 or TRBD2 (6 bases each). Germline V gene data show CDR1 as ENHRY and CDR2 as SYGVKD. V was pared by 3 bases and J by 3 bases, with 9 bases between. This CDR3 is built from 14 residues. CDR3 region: CAISDGGLYNEQFF. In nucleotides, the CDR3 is TGTGCCATCAGTGACGGGGGCCTCTACAATGAGCAGTTCTTC.